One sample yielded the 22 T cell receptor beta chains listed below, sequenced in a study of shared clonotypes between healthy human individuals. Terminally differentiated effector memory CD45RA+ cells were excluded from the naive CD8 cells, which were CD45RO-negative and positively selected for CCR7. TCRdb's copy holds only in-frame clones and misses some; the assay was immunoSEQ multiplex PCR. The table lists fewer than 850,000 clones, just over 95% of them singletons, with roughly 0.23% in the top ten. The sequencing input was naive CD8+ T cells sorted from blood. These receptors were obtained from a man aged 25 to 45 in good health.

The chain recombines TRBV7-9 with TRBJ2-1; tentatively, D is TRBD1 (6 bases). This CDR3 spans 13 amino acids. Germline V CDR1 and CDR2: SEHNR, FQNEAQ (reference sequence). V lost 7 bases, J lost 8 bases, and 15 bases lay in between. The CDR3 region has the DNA TGTGCCAGCACCCGTGTCAGGGGCGATGAGCAGTTCTTC. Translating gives CASTRVRGDEQFF.

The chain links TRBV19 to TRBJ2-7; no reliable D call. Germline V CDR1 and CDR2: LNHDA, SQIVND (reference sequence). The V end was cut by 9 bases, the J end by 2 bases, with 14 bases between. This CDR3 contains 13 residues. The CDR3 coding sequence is TGTGCCAGACTCAGGTCACCAACCTACGAGCAGTACTTC. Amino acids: CARLRSPTYEQYF.

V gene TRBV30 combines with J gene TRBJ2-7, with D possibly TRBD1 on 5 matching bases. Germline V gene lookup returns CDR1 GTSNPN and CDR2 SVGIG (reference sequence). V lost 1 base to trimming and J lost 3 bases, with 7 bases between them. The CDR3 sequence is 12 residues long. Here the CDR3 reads CAWSAQDYEQYF. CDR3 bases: TGTGCCTGGAGTGCACAGGACTACGAGCAGTACTTC.

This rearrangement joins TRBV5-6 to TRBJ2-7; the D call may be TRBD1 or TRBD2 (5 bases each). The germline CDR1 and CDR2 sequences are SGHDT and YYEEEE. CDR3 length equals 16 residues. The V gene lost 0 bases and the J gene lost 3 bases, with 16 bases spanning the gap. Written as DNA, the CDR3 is TGTGCCAGCAGCTTGGCCGTCGGGACCTCTGACTACGAGCAGTACTTC. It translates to CASSLAVGTSDYEQYF.

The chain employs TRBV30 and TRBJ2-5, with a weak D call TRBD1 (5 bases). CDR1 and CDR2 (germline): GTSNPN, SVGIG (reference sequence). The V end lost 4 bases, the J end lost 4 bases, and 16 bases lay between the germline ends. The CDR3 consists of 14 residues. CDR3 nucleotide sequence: TGTGCCTGGACCCTCACAGGTCTTTTAGAGACCCAGTACTTC. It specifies CAWTLTGLLETQYF.

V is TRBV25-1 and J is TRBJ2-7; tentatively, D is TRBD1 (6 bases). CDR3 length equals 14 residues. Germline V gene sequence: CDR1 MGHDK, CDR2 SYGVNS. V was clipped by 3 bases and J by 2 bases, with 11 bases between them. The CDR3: CASSDWTVAYEQYF. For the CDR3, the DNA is TGTGCCAGCAGTGACTGGACAGTTGCCTACGAGCAGTACTTC.

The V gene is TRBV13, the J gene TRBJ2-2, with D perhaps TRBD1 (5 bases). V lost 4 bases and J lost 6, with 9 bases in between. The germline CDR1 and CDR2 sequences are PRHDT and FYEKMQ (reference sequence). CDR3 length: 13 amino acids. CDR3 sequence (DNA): TGTGCCAGCAGCTCCGACAGTCCCGGGGAGCTGTTTTTT. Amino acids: CASSSDSPGELFF.

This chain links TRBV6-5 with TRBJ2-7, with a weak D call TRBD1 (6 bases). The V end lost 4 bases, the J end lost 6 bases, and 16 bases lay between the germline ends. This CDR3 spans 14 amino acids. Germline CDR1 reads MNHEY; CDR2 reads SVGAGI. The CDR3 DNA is TGTGCCAGCAGTTCAAGGACAGCCTTTTTCGAGCAGTACTTC. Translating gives CASSSRTAFFEQYF.

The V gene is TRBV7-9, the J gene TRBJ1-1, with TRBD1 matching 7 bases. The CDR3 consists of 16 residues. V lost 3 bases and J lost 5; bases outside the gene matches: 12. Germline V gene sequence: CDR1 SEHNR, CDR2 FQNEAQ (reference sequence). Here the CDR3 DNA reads TGTGCCAGCAGCTTTGGTCGTCAGGGGGGTCTAACTGAAGCTTTCTTT. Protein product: CASSFGRQGGLTEAFF.

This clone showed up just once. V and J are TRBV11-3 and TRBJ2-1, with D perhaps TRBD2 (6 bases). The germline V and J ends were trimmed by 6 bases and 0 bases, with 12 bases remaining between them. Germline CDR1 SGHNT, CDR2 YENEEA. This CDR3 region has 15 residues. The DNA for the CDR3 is TGTGCCAGCAGTCCGGAGGGAGGCTCCTACAATGAGCAGTTCTTC. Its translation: CASSPEGGSYNEQFF.

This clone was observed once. The chain's CDR3 is CASSIGQGGAEAFF. DNA of the CDR3: TGTGCCAGTAGTATAGGACAGGGAGGCGCTGAAGCTTTCTTT. This chain uses TRBV19 with TRBJ1-1, with 7 positions matching TRBD1. The germline gives CDR1 LNHDA, CDR2 SQIVND (reference sequence). V was clipped by 1 base and J by 6 bases; unmatched bases: 5. The CDR3 contains 14 residues. The variable domain in full, with the rest retrieved from reference TRBV19 and TRBJ1-1, is DGGITQSPKYLFRKEGQNVTLSCEQNLNHDAMYWYRQDPGQGLRLIYYSQIVNDFQKGDIAEGYSVSREKKESFPLTVTSAQKNPTAFYLCASSIGQGGAEAFFGQGTRLTVV.

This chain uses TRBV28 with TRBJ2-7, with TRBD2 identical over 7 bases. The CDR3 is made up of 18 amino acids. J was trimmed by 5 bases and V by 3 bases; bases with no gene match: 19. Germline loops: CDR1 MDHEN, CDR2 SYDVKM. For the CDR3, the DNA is TGTGCCAGCAGTTTTGCCGGTAACGGGACGGGAGGTCTGGACGAGCAGTACTTC. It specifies CASSFAGNGTGGLDEQYF.

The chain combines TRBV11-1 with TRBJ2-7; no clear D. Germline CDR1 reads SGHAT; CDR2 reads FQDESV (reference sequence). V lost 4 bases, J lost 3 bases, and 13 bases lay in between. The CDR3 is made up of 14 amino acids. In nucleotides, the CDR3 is TGTGCCAGCAGCTCGGAACGGGTGGACTACGAGCAGTACTTC. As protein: CASSSERVDYEQYF. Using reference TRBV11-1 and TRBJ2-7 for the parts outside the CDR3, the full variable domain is EAEVAQSPRYKITEKSQAVAFWCDPISGHATLYWYRQILGQGPELLVQFQDESVVDDSQLPKDRFSAERLKGVDSTLKIQPAELGDSAMYLCASSSERVDYEQYFGPGTRLTVT.

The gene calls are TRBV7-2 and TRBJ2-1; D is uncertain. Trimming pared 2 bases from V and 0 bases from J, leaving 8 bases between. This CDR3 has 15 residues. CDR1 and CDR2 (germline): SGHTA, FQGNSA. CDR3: CASSLSTTSYNEQFF. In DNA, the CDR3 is TGTGCCAGCAGCTTAAGTACTACCTCCTACAATGAGCAGTTCTTC.

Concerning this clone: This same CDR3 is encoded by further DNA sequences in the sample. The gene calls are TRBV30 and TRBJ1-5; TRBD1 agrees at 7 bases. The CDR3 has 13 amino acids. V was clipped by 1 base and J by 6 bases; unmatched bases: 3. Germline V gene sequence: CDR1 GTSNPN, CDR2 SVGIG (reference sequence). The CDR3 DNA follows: TGTGCCTGGAGTGAAGGGGGCGGTCAGCCCCAGCATTTT. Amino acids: CAWSEGGGQPQHF.

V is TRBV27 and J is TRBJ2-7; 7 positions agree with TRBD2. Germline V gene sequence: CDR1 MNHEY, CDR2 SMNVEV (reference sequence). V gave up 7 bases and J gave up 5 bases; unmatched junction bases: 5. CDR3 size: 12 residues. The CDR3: CASKRGRNEQYF. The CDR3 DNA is TGTGCCAGCAAGCGGGGACGAAACGAGCAGTACTTC.

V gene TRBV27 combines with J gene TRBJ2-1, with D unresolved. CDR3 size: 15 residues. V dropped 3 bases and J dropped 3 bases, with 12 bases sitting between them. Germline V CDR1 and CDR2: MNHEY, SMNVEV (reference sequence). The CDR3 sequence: CASSLRLASYNEQFF. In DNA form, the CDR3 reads TGTGCCAGCAGTTTGAGACTGGCGAGCTACAATGAGCAGTTCTTC.

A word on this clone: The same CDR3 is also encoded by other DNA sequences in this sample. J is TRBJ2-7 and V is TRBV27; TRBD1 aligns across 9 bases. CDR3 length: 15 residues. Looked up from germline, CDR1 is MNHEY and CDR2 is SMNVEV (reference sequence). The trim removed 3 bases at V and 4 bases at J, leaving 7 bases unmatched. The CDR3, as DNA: TGTGCCAGCAGTTTGTCGGGACAGGGCTTTTACGAGCAGTACTTC. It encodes CASSLSGQGFYEQYF.

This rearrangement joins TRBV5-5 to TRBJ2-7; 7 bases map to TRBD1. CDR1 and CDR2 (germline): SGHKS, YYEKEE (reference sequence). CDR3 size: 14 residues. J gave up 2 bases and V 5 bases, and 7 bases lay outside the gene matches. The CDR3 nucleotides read TGTGCCAGCAGGTCGCTAGGGGGCCCCTACGAGCAGTACTTC. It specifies CASRSLGGPYEQYF.

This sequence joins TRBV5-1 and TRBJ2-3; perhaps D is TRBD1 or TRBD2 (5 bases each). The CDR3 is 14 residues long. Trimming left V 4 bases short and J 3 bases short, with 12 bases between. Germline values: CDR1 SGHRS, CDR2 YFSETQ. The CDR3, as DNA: TGCGCCAGCAGCCCTGGGACCACAACAGATACGCAGTATTTT. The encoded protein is CASSPGTTTDTQYF.

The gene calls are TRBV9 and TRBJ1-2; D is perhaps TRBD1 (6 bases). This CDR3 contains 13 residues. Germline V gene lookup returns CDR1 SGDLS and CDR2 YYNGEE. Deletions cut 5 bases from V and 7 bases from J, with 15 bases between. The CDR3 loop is CASREGRRGGYTF. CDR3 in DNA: TGTGCCAGCAGGGAAGGGCGCAGGGGTGGCTACACCTTC.

The CDR3 DNA sequence: TGTGCCAGCAGCCAAGATGGTAGTCCTGGTAGGGGAAACACCATATATTTT. It yields the protein CASSQDGSPGRGNTIYF. The gene calls are TRBV14 and TRBJ1-3; D not certain. V was trimmed by 0 bases and J by 4 bases, leaving 16 bases between them. This CDR3 has 17 residues. Germline V gene data show CDR1 as SGHDN and CDR2 as FVKESK.